Listed below are T cell receptor beta chains from one sample, sequenced in a study of T-cell reconstitution after alpha-beta-depleted transplantation in children. Each CDR3 protein is one row after TCRdb ran MiXCR on the PCR reads. The sample gives fewer than 90,000 distinct CDR3 sequences, around 7.9% of which show up once; approximately 2.3% is in the top ten. This material consisted of PBMCs from the stem cell graft donor, taken from the stem cell graft. The receptors were sampled from a human donor who donated a stem cell graft to a child with acute lymphoblastic leukemia. CDR3s include the opening cysteine and the closing phenylalanine or tryptophan. The D gene is left open where the match is weak. The size entry is marked missing in some rows and otherwise reads once, few, many or a size class.

J	D	size	V	CDR3	DNA
TRBJ2-7	TRBD1	many	TRBV20-1	CSAITGGDEQYF	TGCAGTGCTATTACAGGGGGCGACGAGCAGTACTTC
TRBJ2-2	TRBD1	many	TRBV6-4	CASSDSQDRGTGELFF	TGTGCCAGCAGTGACTCCCAGGACAGGGGAACCGGGGAGCTGTTTTTT
TRBJ2-7	TRBD2	few	TRBV5-4	CASSFGAGGTYEQYF	TGTGCCAGCAGCTTCGGGGCGGGGGGTACCTACGAGCAGTACTTC
TRBJ1-1	NA	NA	TRBV7-9	CASSSRGSDSEAFF	TGTGCCAGCAGCTCAAGGGGGAGTGACTCTGAAGCTTTCTTT
TRBJ1-2	TRBD1	NA	TRBV28	CASTTMTGGFYGYTF	TGTGCCAGCACCACCATGACAGGGGGCTTCTATGGCTACACCTTC
TRBJ2-1	NA	many	TRBV14	CASSQERGVGSNEQFF	TGTGCCAGCAGCCAAGAGCGGGGTGTTGGGTCCAATGAGCAGTTCTTC
TRBJ2-7	TRBD1	few	TRBV20-1	CSARGTVNYEQYF	TGCAGTGCTAGGGGGACAGTTAACTACGAGCAGTACTTC
TRBJ1-5	TRBD1	many	TRBV7-2	CASSFGQGSNQPQHF	TGTGCCAGCAGCTTTGGACAGGGTAGCAATCAGCCCCAGCATTTT
TRBJ2-7	NA	many	TRBV12-3/TRBV12-4	CSSSTGAGHYEQYF	TGTTCCAGCAGTACAGGAGCGGGACACTACGAGCAGTACTTC
TRBJ1-2	NA	NA	TRBV5-5	CASSISPQGLIGYTF	TGTGCCAGCAGCATCAGCCCCCAGGGTTTGATAGGCTACACCTTC
TRBJ2-3	TRBD2	many	TRBV10-3	CAIRAGGGDTQYF	TGTGCCATCAGGGCGGGAGGGGGAGATACGCAGTATTTT
TRBJ2-7	NA	many	TRBV9	CASSVRTDPYEQYF	TGTGCCAGCAGCGTGCGGACAGACCCCTACGAGCAGTACTTC
TRBJ2-4	NA	many	TRBV27	CASSFDDKNIQYF	TGTGCCAGCAGTTTTGACGACAAAAACATTCAGTACTTC
TRBJ2-1	NA	many	TRBV20-1	CSASPRRDLYNEQFF	TGCAGTGCTAGCCCCAGGAGGGACCTATACAATGAGCAGTTCTTC
TRBJ2-2	NA	few	TRBV24-1	CATSDFWGVDTGELFF	TGTGCCACCAGTGATTTTTGGGGAGTCGACACCGGGGAGCTGTTTTTT
TRBJ1-6	NA	few	TRBV2	CASSDGQGRSPLHF	TGTGCCAGCAGTGACGGGCAGGGTCGTTCACCCCTCCACTTT
TRBJ1-1	TRBD1	NA	TRBV19	CASSTSTGMDTEAFF	TGTGCCAGTAGTACTTCGACAGGGATGGACACTGAAGCTTTCTTT
TRBJ2-3	TRBD2	many	TRBV27	CASSSPAGGTDTQYF	TGTGCCAGCAGTTCCCCAGCGGGGGGCACAGATACGCAGTATTTT
TRBJ2-7	TRBD2	many	TRBV4-1	CASSHESGSGTYEQYF	TGCGCCAGCAGCCATGAGAGCGGGAGCGGGACCTACGAGCAGTACTTC
TRBJ1-6	NA	many	TRBV27	CASSSGQLYNSPLHF	TGTGCCAGCAGTTCAGGACAGCTGTATAATTCACCCCTCCACTTT
TRBJ2-7	TRBD2	many	TRBV6-4	CATQGPIPGLAGGSYEQYF	TGTGCCACCCAAGGCCCTATTCCGGGACTAGCGGGAGGTTCCTACGAGCAGTACTTC
TRBJ1-1	NA	many	TRBV20-1	CSAPKAGLNTEAFF	TGCAGTGCTCCTAAGGCAGGGCTGAACACTGAAGCTTTCTTT
TRBJ1-3	NA	many	TRBV12-3/TRBV12-4	CASSREGKTGNTIYF	TGTGCCAGCAGTCGGGAGGGGAAGACTGGAAACACCATATATTTT
TRBJ2-5	TRBD1	many	TRBV6-1	CASSLTTGGQETQYF	TGTGCCAGCAGTCTAACGACAGGGGGCCAAGAGACCCAGTACTTC
TRBJ1-1	NA	few	TRBV4-3	CASSQKTTGNTEAFF	TGCGCCAGCAGCCAGAAGACGACAGGGAACACTGAAGCTTTCTTT
TRBJ1-2	NA	NA	TRBV7-9	CASSLGGGYYGYTF	TGTGCCAGCAGCTTAGGAGGTGGCTACTATGGCTACACCTTC
TRBJ2-1	TRBD2	many	TRBV7-9	CASSLQGGGIGEQFF	TGTGCCAGCAGCTTACAGGGCGGGGGTATCGGTGAGCAGTTCTTC
TRBJ2-7	TRBD2	many	TRBV6-5	CASSYPPTSGEAPSYEQYF	TGTGCCAGCAGTTACCCCCCGACTAGCGGGGAGGCCCCCTCCTACGAGCAGTACTTC
TRBJ1-1	TRBD1	NA	TRBV14	CASSRGQGRYTEAFF	TGTGCCAGCAGCCGGGGACAGGGCCGGTACACTGAAGCTTTCTTT
TRBJ2-7	NA	many	TRBV6-5	CASSLLAEAYEQYF	TGTGCCAGCAGTCTACTGGCGGAGGCATACGAGCAGTACTTC
TRBJ2-7	NA	few	TRBV6-1	CASMPREQVAYEQYF	TGTGCCAGCATGCCTAGGGAACAGGTAGCCTACGAGCAGTACTTC